This T cell receptor (beta chain) was retrieved from a study of T cell changes during pregnancy in multiple sclerosis. Germline CDR1 reads MNHEY; CDR2 reads SVGAGI. There are 15 residues in the CDR3. With V trimmed by 5 bases and J by 5 bases, 9 bases remained unmatched. Repertoires were generated with immunoSEQ multiplex PCR, while TCRdb's copy carries only in-frame clones and drops some. The sample gives approximately 60,000 clones, 85% to 95% of which show up once; over 0.35% is in the top ten. This TCR derives from a female donor with multiple sclerosis, enrolled in a pregnancy study. The chain links TRBV6-5 to TRBJ2-3; 8 positions match TRBD2. The source was CD4+ T cells from peripheral blood mononuclear cells, collected before pregnancy. This CDR3 reads CASSTSSGAIDTQYF. CDR3 bases: TGTGCCAGCAGTACTAGTAGCGGGGCGATAGATACGCAGTATTTT.